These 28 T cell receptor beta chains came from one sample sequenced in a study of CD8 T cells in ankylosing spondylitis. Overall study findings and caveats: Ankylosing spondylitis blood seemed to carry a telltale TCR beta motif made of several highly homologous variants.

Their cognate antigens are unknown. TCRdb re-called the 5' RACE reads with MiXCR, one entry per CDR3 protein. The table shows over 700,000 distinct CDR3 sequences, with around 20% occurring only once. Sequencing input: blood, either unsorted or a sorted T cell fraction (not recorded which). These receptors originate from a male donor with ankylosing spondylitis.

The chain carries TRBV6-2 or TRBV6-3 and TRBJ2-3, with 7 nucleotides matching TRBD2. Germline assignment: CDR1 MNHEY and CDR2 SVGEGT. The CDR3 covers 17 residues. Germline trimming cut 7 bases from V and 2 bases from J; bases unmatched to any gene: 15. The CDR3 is CASKEGNRDYFTDTQYF. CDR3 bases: TGTGCCAGCAAGGAGGGGAATAGGGACTACTTCACAGATACGCAGTATTTT.

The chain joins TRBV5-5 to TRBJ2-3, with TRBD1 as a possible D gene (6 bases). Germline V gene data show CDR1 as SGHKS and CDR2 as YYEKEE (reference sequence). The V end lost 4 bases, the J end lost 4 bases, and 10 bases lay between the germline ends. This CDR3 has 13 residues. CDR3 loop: CASSRTVSDTQYF. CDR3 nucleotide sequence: TGTGCCAGCAGCCGGACAGTCTCAGATACGCAGTATTTT.

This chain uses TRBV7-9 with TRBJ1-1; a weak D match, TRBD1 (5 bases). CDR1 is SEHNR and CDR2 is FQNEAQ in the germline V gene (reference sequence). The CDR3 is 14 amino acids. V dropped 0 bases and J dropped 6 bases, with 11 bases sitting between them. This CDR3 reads CASSLAGGAPEAFF. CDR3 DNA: TGTGCCAGCAGCTTAGCGGGAGGGGCCCCTGAAGCTTTCTTT.

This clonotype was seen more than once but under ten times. DNA for the CDR3: TGTGCCAGCAGCGTAGGAGGTGGAAACACCATATATTTT. Its translation is CASSVGGGNTIYF. The chain recombines TRBV9 with TRBJ1-3; no firm D call. Germline V lookup: CDR1 SGDLS, CDR2 YYNGEE. Trimming left V 0 bases short and J 3 bases short, with 4 bases between. The CDR3 has 13 residues.

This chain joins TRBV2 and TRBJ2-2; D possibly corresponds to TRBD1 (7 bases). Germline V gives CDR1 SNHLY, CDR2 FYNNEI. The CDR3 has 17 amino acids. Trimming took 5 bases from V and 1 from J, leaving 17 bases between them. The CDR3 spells CASSLPSGGMNTGELFF. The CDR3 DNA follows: TGTGCCAGCAGTCTACCCTCAGGGGGGATGAACACCGGGGAGCTGTTTTTT. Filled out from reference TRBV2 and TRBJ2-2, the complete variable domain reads EPEVTQTPSHQVTQMGQEVILRCVPISNHLYFYWYRQILGQKVEFLVSFYNNEISEKSEIFDDQFSVERPDGSNFTLKIRSTKLEDSAMYFCASSLPSGGMNTGELFFGEGSRLTVL.

Here the CDR3 reads CAISDRGIGAEAFF. CDR3 nucleotides: TGTGCCATCAGTGACAGGGGGATTGGGGCTGAAGCTTTCTTT. The rearrangement links TRBV10-3 to TRBJ1-1, with 7 bases fitting TRBD1. J was trimmed by 6 bases and V by 3 bases; bases with no gene match: 7. This CDR3 is 14 amino acids long. Looked up from germline, CDR1 is ENHRY and CDR2 is SYGVKD.

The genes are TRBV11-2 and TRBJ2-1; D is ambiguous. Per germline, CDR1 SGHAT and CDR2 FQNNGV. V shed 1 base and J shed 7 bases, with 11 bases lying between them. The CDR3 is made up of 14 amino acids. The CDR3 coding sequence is TGTGCCAGCAGCTTAGTTGCCAGTGGGAATGAGCAGTTCTTC. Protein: CASSLVASGNEQFF.

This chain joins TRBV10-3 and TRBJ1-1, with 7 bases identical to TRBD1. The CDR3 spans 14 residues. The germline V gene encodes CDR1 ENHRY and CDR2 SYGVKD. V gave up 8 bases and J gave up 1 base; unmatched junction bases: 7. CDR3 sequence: CAIGGTATNTEAFF. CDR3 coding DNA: TGTGCCATCGGGGGGACAGCGACGAACACTGAAGCTTTCTTT.

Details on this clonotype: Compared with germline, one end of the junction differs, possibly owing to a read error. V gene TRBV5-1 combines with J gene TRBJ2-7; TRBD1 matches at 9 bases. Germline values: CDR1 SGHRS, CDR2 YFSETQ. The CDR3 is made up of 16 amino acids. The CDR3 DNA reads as TGTGCCAGCAGCTTGGTTCTTGCGGGACAGGGAGGGGAGCAGTACTTC. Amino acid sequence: CASSLVLAGQGGEQYF.

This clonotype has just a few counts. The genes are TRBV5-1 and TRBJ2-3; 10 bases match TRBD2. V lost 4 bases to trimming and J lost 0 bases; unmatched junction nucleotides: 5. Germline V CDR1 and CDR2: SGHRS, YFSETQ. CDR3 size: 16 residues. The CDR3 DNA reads TGCGCCAGCAGCCGTACTAGCGGGGAGAGCACAGATACGCAGTATTTT. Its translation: CASSRTSGESTDTQYF.

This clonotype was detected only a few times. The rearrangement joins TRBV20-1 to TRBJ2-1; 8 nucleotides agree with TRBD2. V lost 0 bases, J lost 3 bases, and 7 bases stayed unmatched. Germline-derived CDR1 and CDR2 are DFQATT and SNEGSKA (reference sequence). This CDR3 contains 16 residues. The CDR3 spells CSARDEERELYNEQFF. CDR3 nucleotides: TGCAGTGCTAGAGATGAGGAGCGGGAGCTCTACAATGAGCAGTTCTTC.

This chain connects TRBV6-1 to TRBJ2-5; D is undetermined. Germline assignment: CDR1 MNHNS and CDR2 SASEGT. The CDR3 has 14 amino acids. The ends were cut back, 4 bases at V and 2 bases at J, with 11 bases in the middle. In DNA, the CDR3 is TGTGCCAGCAGTGTCCCCGGGTCGCAAGAGACCCAGTACTTC. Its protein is CASSVPGSQETQYF.

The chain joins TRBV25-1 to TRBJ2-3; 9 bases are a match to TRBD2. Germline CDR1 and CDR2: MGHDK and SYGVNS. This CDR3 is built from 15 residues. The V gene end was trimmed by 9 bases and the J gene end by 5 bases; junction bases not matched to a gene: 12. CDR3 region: CASKRGGGAGDTQYF. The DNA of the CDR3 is TGTGCCAGTAAGCGCGGCGGGGGGGCCGGAGATACGCAGTATTTT.

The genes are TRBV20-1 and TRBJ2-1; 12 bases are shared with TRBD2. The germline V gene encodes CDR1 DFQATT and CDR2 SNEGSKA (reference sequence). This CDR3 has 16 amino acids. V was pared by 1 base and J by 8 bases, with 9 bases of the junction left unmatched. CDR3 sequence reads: CSARAVTSGSGHEQFF. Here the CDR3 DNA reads TGCAGTGCTAGAGCTGTGACTAGCGGGAGCGGCCATGAGCAGTTCTTC.

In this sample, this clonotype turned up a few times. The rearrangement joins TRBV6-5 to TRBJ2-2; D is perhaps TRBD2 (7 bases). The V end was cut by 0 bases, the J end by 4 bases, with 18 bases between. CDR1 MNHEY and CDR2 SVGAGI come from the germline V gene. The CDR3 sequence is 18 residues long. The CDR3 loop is CASSYSIRGARITGELFF. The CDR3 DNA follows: TGTGCCAGCAGTTACTCCATCCGGGGGGCCCGGATCACCGGGGAGCTGTTTTTT.

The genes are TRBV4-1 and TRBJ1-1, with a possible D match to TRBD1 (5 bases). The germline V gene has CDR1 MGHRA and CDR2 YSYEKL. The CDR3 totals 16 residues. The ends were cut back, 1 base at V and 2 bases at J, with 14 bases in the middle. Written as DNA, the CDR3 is TGCGCCAGCAGCCAAGGTCGCTGGGGGTCAAACACTGAAGCTTTCTTT. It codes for CASSQGRWGSNTEAFF.

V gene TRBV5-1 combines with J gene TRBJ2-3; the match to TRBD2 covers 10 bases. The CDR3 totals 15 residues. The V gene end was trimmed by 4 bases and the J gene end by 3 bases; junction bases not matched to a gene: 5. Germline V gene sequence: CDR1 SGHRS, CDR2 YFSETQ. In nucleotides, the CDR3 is TGCGCCAGCAGCCCGGGGACTAGCGTGACAGATACGCAGTATTTT. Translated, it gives CASSPGTSVTDTQYF. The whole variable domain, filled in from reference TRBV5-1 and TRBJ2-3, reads KAGVTQTPRYLIKTRGQQVTLSCSPISGHRSVSWYQQTPGQGLQFLFEYFSETQRNKGNFPGRFSGRQFSNSRSEMNVSTLELGDSALYLCASSPGTSVTDTQYFGPGTRLTVL.

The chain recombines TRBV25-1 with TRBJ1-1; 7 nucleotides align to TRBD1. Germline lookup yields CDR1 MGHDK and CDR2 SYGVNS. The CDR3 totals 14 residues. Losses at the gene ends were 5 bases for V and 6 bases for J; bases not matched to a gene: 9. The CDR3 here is CASSFAGGGSEAFF. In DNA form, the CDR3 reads TGTGCCAGCAGTTTTGCAGGGGGTGGCTCTGAAGCTTTCTTT.

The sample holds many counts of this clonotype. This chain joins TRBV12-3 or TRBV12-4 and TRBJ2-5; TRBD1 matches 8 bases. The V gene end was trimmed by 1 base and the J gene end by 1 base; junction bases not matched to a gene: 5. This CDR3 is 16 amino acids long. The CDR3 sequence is CASSLDGRGPQETQYF. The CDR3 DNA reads TGTGCCAGCAGTTTAGATGGCAGGGGGCCCCAAGAGACCCAGTACTTC.

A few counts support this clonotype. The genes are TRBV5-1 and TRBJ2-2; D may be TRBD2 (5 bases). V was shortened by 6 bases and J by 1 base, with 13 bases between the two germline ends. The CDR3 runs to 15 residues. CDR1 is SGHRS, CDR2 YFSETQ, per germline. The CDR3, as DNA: TGCGCCAGCAAGGAGGAACCAAGGAACACCGGGGAGCTGTTTTTT. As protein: CASKEEPRNTGELFF.

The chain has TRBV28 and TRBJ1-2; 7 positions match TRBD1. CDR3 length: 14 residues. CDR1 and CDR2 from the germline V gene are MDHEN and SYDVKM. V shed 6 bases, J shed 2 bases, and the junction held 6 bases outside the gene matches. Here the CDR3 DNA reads TGTGCCAGCAGCAGTTCGGACAGGAACTATGGCTACACCTTC. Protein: CASSSSDRNYGYTF.

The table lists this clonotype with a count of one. CDR3 sequence reads: CASSLPDRGRSDGYTF. For the CDR3, the DNA is TGTGCCAGCAGCCTACCGGACAGGGGGCGATCGGATGGCTACACCTTC. The V and J genes are TRBV7-9 and TRBJ1-2; 11 nucleotides line up with TRBD1. V dropped 5 bases and J dropped 6; count of bases not matched to a gene: 11. The CDR3 totals 16 residues. Germline assignment: CDR1 SEHNR and CDR2 FQNEAQ (reference sequence).

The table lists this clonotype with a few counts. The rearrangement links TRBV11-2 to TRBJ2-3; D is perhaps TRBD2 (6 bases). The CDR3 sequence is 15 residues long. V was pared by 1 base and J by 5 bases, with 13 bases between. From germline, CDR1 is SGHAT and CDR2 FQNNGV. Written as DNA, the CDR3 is TGTGCCAGCAGCTTAGGGGGGTCTAGCGTAGATACGCAGTATTTT. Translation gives CASSLGGSSVDTQYF.

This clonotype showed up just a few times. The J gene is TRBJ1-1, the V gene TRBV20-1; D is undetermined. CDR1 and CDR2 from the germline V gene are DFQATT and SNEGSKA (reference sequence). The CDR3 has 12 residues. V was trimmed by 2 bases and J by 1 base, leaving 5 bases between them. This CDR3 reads CSARNQNTEAFF. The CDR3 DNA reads TGCAGTGCTAGAAACCAGAACACTGAAGCTTTCTTT.

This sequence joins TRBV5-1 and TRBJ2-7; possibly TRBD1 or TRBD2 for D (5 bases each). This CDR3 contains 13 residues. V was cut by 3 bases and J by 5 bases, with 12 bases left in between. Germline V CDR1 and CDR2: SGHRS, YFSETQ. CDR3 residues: CASSWGWGNEQYF. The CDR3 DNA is TGCGCCAGCAGCTGGGGGTGGGGTAACGAGCAGTACTTC.

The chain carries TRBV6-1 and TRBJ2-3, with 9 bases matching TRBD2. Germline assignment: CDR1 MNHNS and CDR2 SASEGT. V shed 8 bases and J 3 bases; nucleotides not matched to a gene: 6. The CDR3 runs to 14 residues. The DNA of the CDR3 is TGTGCCAGCGCGGGGGGGATCTCGACAGATACGCAGTATTTT. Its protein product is CASAGGISTDTQYF.

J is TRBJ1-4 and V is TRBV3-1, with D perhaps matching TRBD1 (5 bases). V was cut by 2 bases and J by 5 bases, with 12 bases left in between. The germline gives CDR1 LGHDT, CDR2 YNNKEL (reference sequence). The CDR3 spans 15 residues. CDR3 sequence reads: CASSQSPDRNEKLFF. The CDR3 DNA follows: TGTGCCAGCAGCCAATCACCCGACAGAAATGAAAAACTGTTTTTT.

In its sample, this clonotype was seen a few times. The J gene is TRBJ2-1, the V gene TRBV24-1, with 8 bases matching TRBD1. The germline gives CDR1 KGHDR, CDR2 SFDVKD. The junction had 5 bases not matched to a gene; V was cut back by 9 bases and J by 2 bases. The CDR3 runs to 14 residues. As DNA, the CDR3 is TGTGCCACCGGCAGACAGGGGCCCTACAATGAGCAGTTCTTC. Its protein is CATGRQGPYNEQFF.